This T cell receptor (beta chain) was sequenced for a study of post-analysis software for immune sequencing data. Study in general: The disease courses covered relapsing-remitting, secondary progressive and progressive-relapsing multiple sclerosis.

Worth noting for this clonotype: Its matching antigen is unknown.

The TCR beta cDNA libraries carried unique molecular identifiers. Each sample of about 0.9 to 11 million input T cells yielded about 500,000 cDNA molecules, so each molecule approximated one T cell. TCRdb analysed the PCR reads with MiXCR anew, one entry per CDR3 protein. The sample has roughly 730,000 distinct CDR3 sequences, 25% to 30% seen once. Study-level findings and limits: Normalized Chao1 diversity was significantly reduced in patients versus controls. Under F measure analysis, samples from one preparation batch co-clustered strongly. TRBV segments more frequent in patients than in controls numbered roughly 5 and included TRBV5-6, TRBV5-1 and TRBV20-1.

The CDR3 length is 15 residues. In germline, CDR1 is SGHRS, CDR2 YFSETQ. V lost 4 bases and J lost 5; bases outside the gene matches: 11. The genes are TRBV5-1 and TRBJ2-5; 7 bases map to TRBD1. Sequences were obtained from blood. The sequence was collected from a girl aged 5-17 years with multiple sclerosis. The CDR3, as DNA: TGCGCCAGCAGCCAAAACAGGGGCGACGGGGAGACCCAGTACTTC. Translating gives CASSQNRGDGETQYF. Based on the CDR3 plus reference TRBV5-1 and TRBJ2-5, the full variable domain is KAGVTQTPRYLIKTRGQQVTLSCSPISGHRSVSWYQQTPGQGLQFLFEYFSETQRNKGNFPGRFSGRQFSNSRSEMNVSTLELGDSALYLCASSQNRGDGETQYFGPGTRLLVL.